Below are 5 T cell receptor beta chains sequenced from a single sample in a study of control samples from healthy donors and cancer patients (dated by TCRdb to 2020 to 2022). Library preparation was by the immunoSEQ multiplex PCR assay. TCRdb limited this immuneACCESS table to in-frame rearrangements with V and J called. A share of clones is missing; checked studies link under half to unresolved V genes, and the rest is unexplained. The sample records some 140,000 clones, about 94% of which are singletons. Together, the top ten hold about 5% of the sample. The specimen sequenced was blood. Source of these receptors: a man aged 40-49 years in good health.

The chain joins TRBV11-2 to TRBJ2-3, with D perhaps TRBD1 or TRBD2 (5 bases each). Germline CDR1 is SGHAT and CDR2 is FQNNGV. This CDR3 is 17 amino acids long. Trimming removed 5 bases from V and 0 bases from J, with 18 bases in between. The CDR3 is CASSPRAPGTSTDTQYF. CDR3 DNA: TGTGCCAGCAGCCCCAGGGCCCCAGGGACCAGCACAGATACGCAGTATTTT.

The chain couples TRBV28 to TRBJ2-7, with 8 nucleotides matching TRBD2. Trimming at V came to 8 bases and at J to 2 bases, leaving 8 bases not matched to a gene. The CDR3 spans 14 residues. CDR1 and CDR2 (germline): MDHEN, SYDVKM. The CDR3 DNA follows: TGTGCCAGCCGGGGGGGAGTCAGCCCCTACGAGCAGTACTTC. It is translated as CASRGGVSPYEQYF.

This rearrangement joins TRBV27 to TRBJ1-6; D is undetermined. The germline CDR1 and CDR2 sequences are MNHEY and SMNVEV (reference sequence). Trimming removed 5 bases from V and 9 bases from J, with 17 bases in between. CDR3 size: 15 residues. The CDR3 sequence is CASSPPPWYGSPLHF. CDR3 DNA sequence: TGTGCCAGCAGTCCTCCTCCGTGGTATGGTTCACCCCTCCACTTT.

The J gene is TRBJ1-1, the V gene TRBV4-3; TRBD1 is a possible D gene (6 bases). From germline, CDR1 is LGHNA and CDR2 YSLEER. Trimming took off 3 bases at V and 5 bases at J, with 13 bases between the two ends. CDR3 length: 14 amino acids. The CDR3 DNA reads TGCGCCAGCAGCCAGACTTACAGGGATACTGAAGCTTTCTTT. Protein product: CASSQTYRDTEAFF.

The J gene is TRBJ2-7, the V gene TRBV10-3; no definite D call. The V gene's germline CDR1 is ENHRY and CDR2 SYGVKD. CDR3 size: 15 residues. V lost 2 bases to trimming and J lost 9 bases, with 20 bases between them. CDR3 loop: CAISEPDMGLNRQYF. CDR3 nucleotides: TGTGCCATCAGTGAGCCCGACATGGGCCTAAATCGGCAGTACTTC.